This T cell receptor (beta chain) emerged from a study of CD8 T cells in ankylosing spondylitis. Quantitative molecular-barcoded 5'-RACE generated the TCR beta libraries. MiXCR, applied by TCRdb to the 5' RACE reads, yields one record per CDR3 protein. The table shows 250,000 to 400,000 distinct CDR3 sequences, with roughly 11% occurring only once. Trimming left V 4 bases short and J 5 bases short, with 8 bases between. This CDR3 comprises 13 residues. Germline V gene sequence: CDR1 LGHNA, CDR2 YSLEER. This clonotype was seen a few times. The antigen remains undetermined. Whole-study results and caveats: Clones that were linked to disease were CD8+ and were relatively rare in peripheral blood.

Sequencing was carried out using blood, either unsorted or a sorted T cell fraction (not recorded which). The V and J genes are TRBV4-3 and TRBJ1-4; possibly TRBD1 for D (6 bases). This sequence originates from a female donor with ankylosing spondylitis or in good health (not recorded which). CDR3 sequence: CASSRDRNEKLFF. CDR3 DNA: TGCGCCAGCAGCCGAGACAGGAATGAAAAACTGTTTTTT.